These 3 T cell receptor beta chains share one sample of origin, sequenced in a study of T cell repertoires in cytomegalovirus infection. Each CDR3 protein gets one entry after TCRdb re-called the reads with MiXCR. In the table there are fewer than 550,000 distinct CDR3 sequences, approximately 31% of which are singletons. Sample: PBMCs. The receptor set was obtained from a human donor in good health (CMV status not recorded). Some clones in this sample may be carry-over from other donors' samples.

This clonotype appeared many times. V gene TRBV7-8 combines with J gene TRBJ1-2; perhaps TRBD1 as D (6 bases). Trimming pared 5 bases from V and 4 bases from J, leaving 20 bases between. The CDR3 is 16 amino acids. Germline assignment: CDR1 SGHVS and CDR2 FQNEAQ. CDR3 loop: CASSQTGGAGSYGYTF. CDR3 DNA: TGTGCCAGCAGCCAAACTGGGGGGGCAGGTAGCTATGGCTACACCTTC.

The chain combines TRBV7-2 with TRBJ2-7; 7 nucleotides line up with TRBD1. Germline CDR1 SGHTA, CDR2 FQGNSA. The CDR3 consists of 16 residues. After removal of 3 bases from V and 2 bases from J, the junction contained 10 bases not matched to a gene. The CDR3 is CASSFTTGQGAYEQYF. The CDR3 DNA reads TGTGCCAGCAGCTTCACTACGGGGCAGGGGGCCTACGAGCAGTACTTC.

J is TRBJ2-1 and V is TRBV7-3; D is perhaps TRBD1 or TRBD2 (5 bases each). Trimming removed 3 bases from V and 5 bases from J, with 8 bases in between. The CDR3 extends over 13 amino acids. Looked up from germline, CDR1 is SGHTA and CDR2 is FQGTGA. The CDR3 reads CASSLRGDNEQFF. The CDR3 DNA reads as TGTGCCAGCAGCTTGAGGGGAGACAATGAGCAGTTCTTC.